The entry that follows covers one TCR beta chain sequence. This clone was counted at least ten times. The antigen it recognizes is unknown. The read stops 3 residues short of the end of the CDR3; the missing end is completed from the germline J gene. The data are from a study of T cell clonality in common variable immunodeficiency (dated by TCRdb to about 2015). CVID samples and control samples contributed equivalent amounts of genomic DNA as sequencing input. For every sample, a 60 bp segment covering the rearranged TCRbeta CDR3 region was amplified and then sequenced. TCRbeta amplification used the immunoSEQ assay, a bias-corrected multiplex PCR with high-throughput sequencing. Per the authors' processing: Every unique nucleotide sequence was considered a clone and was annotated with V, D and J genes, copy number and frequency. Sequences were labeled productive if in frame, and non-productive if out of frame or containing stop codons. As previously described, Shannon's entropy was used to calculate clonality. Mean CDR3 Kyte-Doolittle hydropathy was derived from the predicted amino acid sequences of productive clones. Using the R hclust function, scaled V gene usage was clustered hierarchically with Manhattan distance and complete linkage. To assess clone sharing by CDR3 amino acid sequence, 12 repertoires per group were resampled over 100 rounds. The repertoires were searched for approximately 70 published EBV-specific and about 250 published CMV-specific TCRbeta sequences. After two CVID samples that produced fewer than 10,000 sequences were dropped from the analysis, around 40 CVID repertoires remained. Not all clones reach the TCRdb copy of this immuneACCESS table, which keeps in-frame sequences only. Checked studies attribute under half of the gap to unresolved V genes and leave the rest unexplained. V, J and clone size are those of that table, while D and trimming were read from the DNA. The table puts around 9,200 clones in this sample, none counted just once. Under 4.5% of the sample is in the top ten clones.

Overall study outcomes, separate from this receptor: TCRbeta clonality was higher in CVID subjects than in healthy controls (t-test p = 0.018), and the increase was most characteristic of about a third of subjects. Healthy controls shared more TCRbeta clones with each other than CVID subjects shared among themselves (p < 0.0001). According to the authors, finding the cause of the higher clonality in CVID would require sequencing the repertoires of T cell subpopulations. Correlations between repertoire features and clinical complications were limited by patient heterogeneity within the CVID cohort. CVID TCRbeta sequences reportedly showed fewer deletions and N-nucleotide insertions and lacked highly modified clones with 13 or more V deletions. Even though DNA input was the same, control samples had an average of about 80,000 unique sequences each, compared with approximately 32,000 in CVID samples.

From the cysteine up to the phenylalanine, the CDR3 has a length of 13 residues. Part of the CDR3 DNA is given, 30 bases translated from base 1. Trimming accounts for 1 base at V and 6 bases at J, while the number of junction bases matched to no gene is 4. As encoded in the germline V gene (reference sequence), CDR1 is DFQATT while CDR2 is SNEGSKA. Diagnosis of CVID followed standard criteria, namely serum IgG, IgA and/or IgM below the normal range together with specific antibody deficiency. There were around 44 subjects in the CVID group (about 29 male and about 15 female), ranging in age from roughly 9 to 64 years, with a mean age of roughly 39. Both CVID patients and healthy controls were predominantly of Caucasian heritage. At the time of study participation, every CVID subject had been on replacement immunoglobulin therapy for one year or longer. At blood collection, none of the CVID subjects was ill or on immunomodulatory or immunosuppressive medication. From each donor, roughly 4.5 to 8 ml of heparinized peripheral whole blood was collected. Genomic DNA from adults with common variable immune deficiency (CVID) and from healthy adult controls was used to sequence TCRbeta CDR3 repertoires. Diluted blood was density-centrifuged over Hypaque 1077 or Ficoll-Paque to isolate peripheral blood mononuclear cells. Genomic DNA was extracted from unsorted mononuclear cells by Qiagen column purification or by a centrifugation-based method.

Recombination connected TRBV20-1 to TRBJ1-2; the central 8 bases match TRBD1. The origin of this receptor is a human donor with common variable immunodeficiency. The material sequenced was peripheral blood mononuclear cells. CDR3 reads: CSARVQGEDGYTF. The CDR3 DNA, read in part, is TGCAGTGCTAGAGTACAGGGGGAAGATGGC.